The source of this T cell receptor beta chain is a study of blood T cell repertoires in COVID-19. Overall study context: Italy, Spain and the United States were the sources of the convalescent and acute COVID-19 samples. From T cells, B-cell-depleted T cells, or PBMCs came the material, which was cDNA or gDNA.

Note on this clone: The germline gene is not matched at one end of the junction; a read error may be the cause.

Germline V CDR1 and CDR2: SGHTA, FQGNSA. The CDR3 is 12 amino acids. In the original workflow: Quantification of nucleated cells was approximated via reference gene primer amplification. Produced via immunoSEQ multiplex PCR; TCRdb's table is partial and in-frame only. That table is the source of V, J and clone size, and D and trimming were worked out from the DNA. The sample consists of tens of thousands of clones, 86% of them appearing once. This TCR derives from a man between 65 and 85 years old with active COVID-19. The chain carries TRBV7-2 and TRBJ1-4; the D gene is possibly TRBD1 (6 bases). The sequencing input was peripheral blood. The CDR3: CASSPSRGDKVF. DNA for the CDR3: TGTGCCAGCAGCCCTAGCCGGGGGGACAAGGTTTTT.